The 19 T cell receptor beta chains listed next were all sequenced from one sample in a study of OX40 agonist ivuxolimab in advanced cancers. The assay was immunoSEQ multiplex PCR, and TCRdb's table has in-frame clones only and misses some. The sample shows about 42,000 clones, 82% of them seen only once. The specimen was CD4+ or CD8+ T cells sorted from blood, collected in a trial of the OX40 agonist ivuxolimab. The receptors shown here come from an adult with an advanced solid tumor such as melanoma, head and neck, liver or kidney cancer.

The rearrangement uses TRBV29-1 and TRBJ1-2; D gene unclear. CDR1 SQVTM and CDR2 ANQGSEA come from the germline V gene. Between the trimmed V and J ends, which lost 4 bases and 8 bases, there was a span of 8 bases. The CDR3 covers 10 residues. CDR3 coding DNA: TGCAGCGTTGGTGAGGGCGGCTACACCTTC. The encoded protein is CSVGEGGYTF.

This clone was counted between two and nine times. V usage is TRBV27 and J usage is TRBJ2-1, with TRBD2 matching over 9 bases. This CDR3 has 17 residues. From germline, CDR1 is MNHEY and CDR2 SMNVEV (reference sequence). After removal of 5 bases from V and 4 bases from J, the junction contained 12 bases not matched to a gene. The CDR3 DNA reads TGTGCCAGCAGTCCCCTGATAGCGGGAGTAGGGTACAATGAGCAGTTCTTC. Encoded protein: CASSPLIAGVGYNEQFF.

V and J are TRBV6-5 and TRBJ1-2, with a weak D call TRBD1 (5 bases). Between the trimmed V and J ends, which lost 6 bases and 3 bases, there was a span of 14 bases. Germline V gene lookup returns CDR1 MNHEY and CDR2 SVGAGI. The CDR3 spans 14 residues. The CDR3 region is CASSPDSVYYGYTF. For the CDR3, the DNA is TGTGCCAGCAGCCCAGACAGCGTCTACTATGGCTACACCTTC.

The CDR3 DNA reads as TGTGCCAGCAGACCGGGACTCCCCGCAGATACGCAGTATTTT. This translates into CASRPGLPADTQYF. V gene TRBV28 combines with J gene TRBJ2-3; possible D gene TRBD2, 6 bases. This CDR3 has 14 residues. From germline, CDR1 is MDHEN and CDR2 SYDVKM. Between the trimmed V and J ends, which lost 6 bases and 4 bases, there was a span of 14 bases.

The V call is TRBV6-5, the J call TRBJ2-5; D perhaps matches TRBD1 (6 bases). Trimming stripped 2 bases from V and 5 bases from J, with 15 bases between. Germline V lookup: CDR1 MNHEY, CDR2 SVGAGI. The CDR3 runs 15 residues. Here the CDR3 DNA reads TGTGCCAGCAGTTACGGGGGCCTGGGTGGGGAGACCCAGTACTTC. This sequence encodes CASSYGGLGGETQYF.

The CDR3 loop reads CASSYLAGELFF. In nucleotides, the CDR3 is TGTGCCAGCAGTTACCTGGCCGGGGAGCTGTTTTTT. The chain combines TRBV6-5 with TRBJ2-2; D unresolved. This CDR3 has 12 amino acids. Trimming stripped 2 bases from V and 6 bases from J, with 4 bases between. Germline values: CDR1 MNHEY, CDR2 SVGAGI.

The CDR3 DNA reads as TGTGCCAGTAGTCCCCTACAGGGGGCGGGCACAGATACGCAGTATTTT. Translated: CASSPLQGAGTDTQYF. J is TRBJ2-3 and V is TRBV19; TRBD1 aligns across 9 bases. In germline, CDR1 is LNHDA, CDR2 SQIVND (reference sequence). The CDR3 consists of 16 residues. V was clipped by 5 bases and J by 1 base; unmatched bases: 7. Using reference TRBV19 and TRBJ2-3 for the parts outside the CDR3, the full variable domain is DGGITQSPKYLFRKEGQNVTLSCEQNLNHDAMYWYRQDPGQGLRLIYYSQIVNDFQKGDIAEGYSVSREKKESFPLTVTSAQKNPTAFYLCASSPLQGAGTDTQYFGPGTRLTVL.

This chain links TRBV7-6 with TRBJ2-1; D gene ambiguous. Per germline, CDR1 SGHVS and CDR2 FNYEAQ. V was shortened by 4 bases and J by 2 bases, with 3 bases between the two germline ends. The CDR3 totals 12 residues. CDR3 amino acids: CASSSAYNEQFF. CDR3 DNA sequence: TGTGCCAGCAGCTCGGCCTACAATGAGCAGTTCTTC.

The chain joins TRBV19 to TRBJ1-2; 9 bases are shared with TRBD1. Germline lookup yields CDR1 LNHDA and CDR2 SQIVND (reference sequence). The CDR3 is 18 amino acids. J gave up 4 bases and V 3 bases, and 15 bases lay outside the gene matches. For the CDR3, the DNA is TGTGCCAGTAGTATTACGGCCGGGACAGGGCCTTCGATCTATGGCTACACCTTC. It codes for CASSITAGTGPSIYGYTF.

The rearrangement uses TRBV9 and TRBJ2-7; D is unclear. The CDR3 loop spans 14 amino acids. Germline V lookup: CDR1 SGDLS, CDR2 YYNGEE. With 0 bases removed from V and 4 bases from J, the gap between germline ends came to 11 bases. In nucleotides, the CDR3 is TGTGCCAGCAGCGTAGGTGGGGTTAAGTACGAGCAGTACTTC. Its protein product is CASSVGGVKYEQYF.

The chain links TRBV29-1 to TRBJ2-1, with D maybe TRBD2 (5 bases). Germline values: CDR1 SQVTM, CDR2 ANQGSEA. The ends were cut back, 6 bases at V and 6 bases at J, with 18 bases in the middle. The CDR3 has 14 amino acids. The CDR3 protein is CSVKTGYPLNEQFF. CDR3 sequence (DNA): TGCAGCGTGAAAACGGGGTACCCTCTCAATGAGCAGTTCTTC.

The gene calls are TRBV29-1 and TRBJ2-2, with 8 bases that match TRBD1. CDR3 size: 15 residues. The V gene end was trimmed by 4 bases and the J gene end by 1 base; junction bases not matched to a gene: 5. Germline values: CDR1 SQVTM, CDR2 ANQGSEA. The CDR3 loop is CSVGGQGKNTGELFF. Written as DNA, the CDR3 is TGCAGCGTTGGTGGACAGGGCAAGAACACCGGGGAGCTGTTTTTT.

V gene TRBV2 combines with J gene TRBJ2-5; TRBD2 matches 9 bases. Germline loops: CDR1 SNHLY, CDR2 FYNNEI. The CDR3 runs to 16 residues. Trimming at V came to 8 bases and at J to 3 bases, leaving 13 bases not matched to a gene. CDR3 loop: CASAPLIAGEEETQYF. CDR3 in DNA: TGTGCCAGCGCCCCGTTGATAGCGGGGGAGGAAGAGACCCAGTACTTC. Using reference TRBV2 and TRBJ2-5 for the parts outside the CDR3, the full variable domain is EPEVTQTPSHQVTQMGQEVILRCVPISNHLYFYWYRQILGQKVEFLVSFYNNEISEKSEIFDDQFSVERPDGSNFTLKIRSTKLEDSAMYFCASAPLIAGEEETQYFGPGTRLLVL.

CDR3 nucleotides: TGTGCCAGCAGCTCGGCGGCAGGGGCTCGGGACACTGAAGCTTTCTTT. The encoded protein is CASSSAAGARDTEAFF. The J gene is TRBJ1-1, the V gene TRBV5-4, with D perhaps matching TRBD1 (6 bases). The length of the CDR3 is 16 residues. The V end was cut by 3 bases, the J end by 3 bases, with 18 bases between. Germline V gene data show CDR1 as SGHNT and CDR2 as YYREEE (reference sequence).

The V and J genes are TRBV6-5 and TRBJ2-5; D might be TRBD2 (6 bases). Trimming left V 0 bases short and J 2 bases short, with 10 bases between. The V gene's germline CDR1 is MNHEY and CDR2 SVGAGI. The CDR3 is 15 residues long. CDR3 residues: CASSYSGRPQETQYF. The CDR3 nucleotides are TGTGCCAGCAGTTACTCGGGGAGGCCTCAAGAGACCCAGTACTTC.

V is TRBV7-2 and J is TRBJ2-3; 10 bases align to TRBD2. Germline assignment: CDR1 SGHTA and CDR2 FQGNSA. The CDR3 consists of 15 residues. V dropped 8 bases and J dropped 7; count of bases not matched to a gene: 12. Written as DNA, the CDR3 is TGTGCCAGCTCCATAAGCGGGGGGGCCGGCAATACGCAGTATTTT. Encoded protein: CASSISGGAGNTQYF.

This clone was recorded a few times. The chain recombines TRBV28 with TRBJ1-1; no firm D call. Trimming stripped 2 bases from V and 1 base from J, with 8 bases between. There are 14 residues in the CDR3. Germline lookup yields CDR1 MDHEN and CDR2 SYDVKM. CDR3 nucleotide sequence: TGTGCCAGCAGTTTAGGGGTTGGGAACACTGAAGCTTTCTTT. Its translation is CASSLGVGNTEAFF.

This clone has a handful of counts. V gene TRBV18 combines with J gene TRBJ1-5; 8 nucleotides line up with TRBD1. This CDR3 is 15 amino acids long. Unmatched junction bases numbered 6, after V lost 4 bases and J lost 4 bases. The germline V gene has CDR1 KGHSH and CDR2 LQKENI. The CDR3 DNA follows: TGTGCCAGCTCACGTACAGGGGGAAGGAATCAGCCCCAGCATTTT. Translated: CASSRTGGRNQPQHF.

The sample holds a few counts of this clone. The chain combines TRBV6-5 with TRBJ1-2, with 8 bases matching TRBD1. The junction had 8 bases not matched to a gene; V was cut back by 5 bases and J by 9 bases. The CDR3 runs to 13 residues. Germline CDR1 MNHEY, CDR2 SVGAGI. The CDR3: CASSLDRGGSYTF. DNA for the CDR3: TGTGCCAGCAGTCTTGACAGGGGTGGCAGCTACACCTTC.